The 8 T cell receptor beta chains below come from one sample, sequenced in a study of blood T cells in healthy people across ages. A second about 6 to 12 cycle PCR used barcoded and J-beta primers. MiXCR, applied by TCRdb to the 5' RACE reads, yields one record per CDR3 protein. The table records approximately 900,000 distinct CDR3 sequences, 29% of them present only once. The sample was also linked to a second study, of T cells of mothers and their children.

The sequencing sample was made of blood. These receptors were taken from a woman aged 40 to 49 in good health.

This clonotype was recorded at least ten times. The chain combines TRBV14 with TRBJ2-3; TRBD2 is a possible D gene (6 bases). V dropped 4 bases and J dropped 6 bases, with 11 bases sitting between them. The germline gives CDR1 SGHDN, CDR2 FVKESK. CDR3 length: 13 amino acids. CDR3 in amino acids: CASSPFRGDTQYF. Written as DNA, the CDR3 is TGTGCCAGCAGCCCCTTCCGGGGGGATACGCAGTATTTT.

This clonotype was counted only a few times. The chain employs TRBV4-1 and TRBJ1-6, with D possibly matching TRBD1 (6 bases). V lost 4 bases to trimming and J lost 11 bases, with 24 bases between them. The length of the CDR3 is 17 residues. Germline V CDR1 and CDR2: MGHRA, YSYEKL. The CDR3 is CASSPEDRGRRYPPLHF. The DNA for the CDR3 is TGCGCCAGCAGCCCGGAGGACAGAGGGCGAAGATATCCACCCCTCCACTTT.

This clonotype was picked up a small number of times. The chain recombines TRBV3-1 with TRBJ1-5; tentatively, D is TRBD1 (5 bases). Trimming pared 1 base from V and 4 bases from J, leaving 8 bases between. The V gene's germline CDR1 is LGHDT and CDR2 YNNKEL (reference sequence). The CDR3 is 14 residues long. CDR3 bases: TGTGCCAGCAGCCAAGGACAGCATAATCAGCCCCAGCATTTT. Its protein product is CASSQGQHNQPQHF.

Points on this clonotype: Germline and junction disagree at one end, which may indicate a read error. Here the CDR3 DNA reads TGTGCCAGCAGCCTGGGACAGGGGAGTGACGAGCAGTACTTC. It specifies CASSLGQGSDEQYF. This chain connects TRBV5-1 to TRBJ2-7; TRBD1 aligns across 10 bases. Germline V lookup: CDR1 SGHRS, CDR2 YFSETQ. CDR3 length equals 14 residues. The full variable domain, with the rest looked up from reference TRBV5-1 and TRBJ2-7, is KAGVTQTPRYLIKTRGQQVTLSCSPISGHRSVSWYQQTPGQGLQFLFEYFSETQRNKGNFPGRFSGRQFSNSRSEMNVSTLELGDSALYLCASSLGQGSDEQYFGPGTRLTVT.

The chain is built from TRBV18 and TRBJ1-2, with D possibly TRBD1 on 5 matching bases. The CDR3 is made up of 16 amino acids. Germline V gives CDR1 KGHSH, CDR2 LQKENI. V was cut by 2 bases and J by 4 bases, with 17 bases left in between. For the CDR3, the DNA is TGTGCCAGCTCACCAGCGTCTAGAGGGGCCGCCTATGGCTACACCTTC. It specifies CASSPASRGAAYGYTF.

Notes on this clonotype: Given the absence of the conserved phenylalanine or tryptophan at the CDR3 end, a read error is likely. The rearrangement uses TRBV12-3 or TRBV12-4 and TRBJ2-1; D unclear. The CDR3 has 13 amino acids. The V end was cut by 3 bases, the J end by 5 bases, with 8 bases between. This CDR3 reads CASSLSPHNEQFL. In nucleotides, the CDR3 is TGTGCCAGCAGTTTGAGCCCCCACAATGAGCAGTTCCTC.

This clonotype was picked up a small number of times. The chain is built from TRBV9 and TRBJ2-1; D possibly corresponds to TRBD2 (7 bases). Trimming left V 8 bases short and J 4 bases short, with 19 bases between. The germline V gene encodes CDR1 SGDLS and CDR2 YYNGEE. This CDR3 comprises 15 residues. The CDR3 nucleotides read TGTGCCAGTAGCAAAGGGGGGGGGACTTACAATGAGCAGTTCTTC. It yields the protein CASSKGGGTYNEQFF.

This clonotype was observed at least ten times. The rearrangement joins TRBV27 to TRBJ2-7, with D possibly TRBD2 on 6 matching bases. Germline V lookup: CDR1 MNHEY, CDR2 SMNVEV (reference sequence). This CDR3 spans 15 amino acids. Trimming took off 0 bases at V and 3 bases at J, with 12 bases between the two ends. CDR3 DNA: TGTGCCAGCAGTTTATCGCGGGGAAATGGCTACGAGCAGTACTTC. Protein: CASSLSRGNGYEQYF.